This TCR beta chain was documented in a study of response to subunit inactivated influenza vaccine. Study-wide results and limits: The authors suggested that every seasonal influenza vaccination recruits few new T cells.

The ends were cut back, 8 bases at V and 6 bases at J, with 13 bases in the middle. The CDR3 has 13 residues. Germline CDR1 is ENHRY and CDR2 is SYGVKD. For this clonotype: Its specificity is unknown.

TCRdb analysed the RT-PCR reads with MiXCR anew, one entry per CDR3 protein. The sample lists hundreds of thousands of distinct CDR3 sequences; around 8% were seen once. V usage is TRBV10-3 and J usage is TRBJ1-4; D unresolved. The sequence was obtained from a man between 45 and 75 years old who received an inactivated influenza vaccine. Here the sequenced sample was PBMCs from blood, taken about 23 months after vaccination. The CDR3 DNA follows: TGTGCCATCCAGTCCTCAAACGATGAAAAACTGTTTTTT. The encoded protein is CAIQSSNDEKLFF.